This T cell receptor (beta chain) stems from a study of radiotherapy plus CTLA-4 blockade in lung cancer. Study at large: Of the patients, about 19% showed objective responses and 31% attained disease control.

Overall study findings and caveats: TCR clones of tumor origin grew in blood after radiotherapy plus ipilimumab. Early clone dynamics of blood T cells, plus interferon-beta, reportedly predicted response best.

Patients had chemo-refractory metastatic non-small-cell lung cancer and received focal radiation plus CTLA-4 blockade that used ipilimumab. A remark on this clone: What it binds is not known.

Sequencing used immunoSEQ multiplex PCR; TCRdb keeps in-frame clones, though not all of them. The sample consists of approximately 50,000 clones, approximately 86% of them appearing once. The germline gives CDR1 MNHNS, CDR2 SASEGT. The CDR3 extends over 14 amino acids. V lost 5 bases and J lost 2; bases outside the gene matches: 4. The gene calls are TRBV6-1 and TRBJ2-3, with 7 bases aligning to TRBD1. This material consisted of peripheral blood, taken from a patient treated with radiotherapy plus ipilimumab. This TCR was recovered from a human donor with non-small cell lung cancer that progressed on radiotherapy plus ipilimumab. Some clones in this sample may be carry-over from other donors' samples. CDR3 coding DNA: TGTGCCAGCAGTTGGGACAGAAACACAGATACGCAGTATTTT. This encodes CASSWDRNTDTQYF.